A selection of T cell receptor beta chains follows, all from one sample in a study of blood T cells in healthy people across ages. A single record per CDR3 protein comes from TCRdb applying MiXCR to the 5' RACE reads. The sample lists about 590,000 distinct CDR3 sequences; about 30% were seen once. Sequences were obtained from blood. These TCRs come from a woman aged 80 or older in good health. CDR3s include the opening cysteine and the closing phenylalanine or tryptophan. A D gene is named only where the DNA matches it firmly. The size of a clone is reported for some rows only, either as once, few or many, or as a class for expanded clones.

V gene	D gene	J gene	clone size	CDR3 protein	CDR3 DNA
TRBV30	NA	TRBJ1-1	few	CAWGGNTEAFF	TGTGCCTGGGGGGGGAACACTGAAGCTTTCTTT
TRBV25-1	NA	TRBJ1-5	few	CASSEHRGPQHF	TGTGCCAGCAGTGAGCACCGGGGGCCCCAGCATTTT
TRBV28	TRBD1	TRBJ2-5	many	CASSATGGVETQYF	TGTGCCAGCAGCGCTACAGGGGGCGTGGAGACCCAGTACTTC
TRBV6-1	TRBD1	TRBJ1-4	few	CASSARQGVDGKLFF	TGTGCCAGCAGCGCTCGACAGGGAGTTGATGGAAAACTGTTTTTT
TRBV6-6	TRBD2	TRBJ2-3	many	CASSYGGLAIDTQYF	TGTGCCAGCAGTTACGGGGGACTAGCGATAGATACGCAGTATTTT
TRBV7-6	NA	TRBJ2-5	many	CASSLARGPLETQYF	TGTGCCAGCAGCTTAGCCCGGGGGCCTTTAGAGACCCAGTACTTC
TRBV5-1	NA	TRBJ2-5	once	CASTQRAGGSETQYF	TGCGCCAGCACCCAAAGAGCCGGGGGCTCAGAGACCCAGTACTTC
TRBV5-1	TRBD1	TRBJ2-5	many	CASSPGTGGAETQYF	TGCGCCAGCAGCCCCGGGACAGGGGGCGCGGAGACCCAGTACTTC
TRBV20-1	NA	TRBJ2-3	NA	CSASGRSFRGRKDTQYF	TGCAGTGCTAGCGGCCGATCTTTCCGTGGGAGAAAAGATACGCAGTATTTT
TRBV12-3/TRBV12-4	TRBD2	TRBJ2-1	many	CASSLILAGDGEQFF	TGTGCCAGCAGTTTAATCCTAGCGGGGGATGGTGAGCAGTTCTTC
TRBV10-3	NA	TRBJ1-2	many	CAISERQVYGYTF	TGTGCCATCAGTGAGAGACAGGTCTATGGCTACACCTTC
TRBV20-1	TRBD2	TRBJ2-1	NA	CSAIGGGSCNEQFF	TGCAGTGCTATCGGGGGGGGAAGTTGCAATGAGCAGTTCTTC
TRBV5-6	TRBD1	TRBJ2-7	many	CASSLVGTGAVEQYF	TGTGCCAGCAGCTTGGTGGGGACAGGGGCCGTGGAGCAGTACTTC
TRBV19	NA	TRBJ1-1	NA	CASRPRGEMDTEAFF	TGTGCCAGTAGACCGCGAGGGGAAATGGACACTGAAGCTTTCTTT
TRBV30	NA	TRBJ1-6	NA	CAGGLLRRNNSPLHF	TGTGCCGGGGGGCTCTTGCGGCGGAATAATTCACCCCTCCACTTT
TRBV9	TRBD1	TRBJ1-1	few	CASSASTGGSTEAFF	TGTGCCAGCAGCGCTTCGACAGGGGGGAGCACTGAAGCTTTCTTT
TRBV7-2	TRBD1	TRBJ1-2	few	CASSPYLTGGDGYTF	TGTGCCAGCAGCCCGTACCTGACAGGGGGCGATGGCTACACCTTC
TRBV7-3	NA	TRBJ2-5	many	CASSLGGTSQETQYF	TGTGCCAGCAGCTTAGGAGGGACCTCGCAAGAGACCCAGTACTTC
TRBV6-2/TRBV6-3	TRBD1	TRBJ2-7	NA	CASSYSDRGEQYF	TGTGCCAGCAGTTACTCCGACAGGGGCGAGCAGTACTTC
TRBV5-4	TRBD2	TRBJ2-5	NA	CAISGSQETQYF	TGTGCCATAAGCGGGAGCCAAGAGACCCAGTACTTC